This T cell receptor (beta chain) was identified in a study of T cells in Graves' hyperthyroidism and ophthalmopathy. Broader study findings: Ophthalmopathy got predicted by the model a median around 6.6 months before its onset. Ophthalmopathy was told apart from stable hyperthyroidism by a 13 V-J model.

Many counts were recorded for this clonotype. Its antigen remains unknown. TCR beta CDR3 sequences were amplified from RNA transcripts. Using the HTBI primer set, a first-round RT-PCR was run on the TCR CDR3. TCRdb analysed the multiplex PCR reads with MiXCR anew, one entry per CDR3 protein. The sample gives approximately 630,000 distinct CDR3 sequences, 15% to 20% of which show up once; approximately 3.9% is in the top ten. The V and J ends lost 0 bases and 7 bases respectively, with 9 bases between them. Per germline, CDR1 LGHDT and CDR2 YNNKEL (reference sequence). The CDR3 covers 13 residues. V and J are TRBV3-1 and TRBJ1-2; D uncertain. The source is a woman younger than 45 with Graves' hyperthyroidism. Sequencing was done on a sample of blood. CDR3 region: CASSQENTLGYTF. The CDR3 DNA is TGTGCCAGCAGCCAAGAGAACACGCTTGGCTACACCTTC.